Listed here is a single T cell receptor (beta chain). As yet, its antigen is unknown. This entry comes from a study of blood T cells in healthy people across ages. Whole-study results and caveats: Because sorting was not performed, PBMCs prevented conclusive naive versus antigen-experienced comparison.

A second about 6 to 12 cycle PCR used barcoded and J-beta primers. MiXCR, applied by TCRdb to the 5' RACE reads, yields one record per CDR3 protein. The sample has approximately 770,000 distinct CDR3 sequences; about three fifths are singletons. The V segment lost 6 bases and the J segment 4 bases; nucleotides outside the gene matches: 12. Germline CDR1 is MNHNS and CDR2 is SASEGT. The CDR3 is 16 amino acids. Sequencing input: blood. This clonotype was sampled from a man aged 30-40 years in good health. This chain connects TRBV6-1 to TRBJ2-1; TRBD1 aligns across 7 bases. CDR3 sequence: CASSEIGGLRYNEQFF. The CDR3 DNA reads as TGTGCCAGCAGCGAAATAGGGGGCTTAAGGTACAATGAGCAGTTCTTC.